A selection of T cell receptor beta chains follows, all from one sample in a study of a mutant IDH1 vaccine in newly diagnosed glioma. No antigen has been identified for these receptors. The repertoire was sequenced with immunoSEQ multiplex PCR; TCRdb's copy has only in-frame clones and lacks some. The data hold roughly 43,000 clones, with around 82% observed a single time. The sample in question was PBMCs, obtained from a glioma patient whose treatment included an IDH1 peptide vaccine. The receptors were sampled from a man aged 18-30 years with glioma. Some clones in this sample may be carry-over from other donors' samples. CDR3s include the opening cysteine and the closing phenylalanine or tryptophan. Each record gives: clone size, V gene, J gene, D gene, CDR3 protein, CDR3 DNA. D genes are given only for firm matches. Size is omitted from some rows. Given values are once, few, many or a class for expanded clones.

-	TRBV29-1	TRBJ1-1	TRBD1	CSKQGDNTEAFF	TGCAGCAAACAGGGGGACAACACTGAAGCTTTCTTT
few	TRBV10-3	TRBJ1-2	-	CAIRDSSLYYGYTF	TGTGCCATCAGAGACAGCTCACTATACTATGGCTACACCTTC
-	TRBV7-9	TRBJ1-2	-	CASSLGPNEGYTF	TGTGCCAGCAGCTTAGGCCCCAACGAGGGCTACACCTTC
-	TRBV10-1	TRBJ1-2	-	CASSTKVRSRTYGYTF	TGCGCCAGCAGTACAAAAGTAAGATCGCGGACCTATGGCTACACCTTC
-	TRBV7-2	TRBJ1-5	TRBD1	CASSSGQGSQPQHF	TGTGCCAGCAGCTCGGGACAGGGGAGTCAGCCCCAGCATTTT
-	TRBV4-2	TRBJ2-7	-	CASSQVGEAGEQYF	TGTGCCAGCAGCCAAGTCGGTGAAGCGGGCGAGCAGTACTTC
few	TRBV28	TRBJ2-7	TRBD2	CASSPGTTGEQYF	TGTGCCAGCAGTCCTGGGACTACTGGCGAGCAGTACTTC
-	TRBV7-2	TRBJ1-1	-	CASSLVGGYRGTEAFF	TGTGCCAGCAGCTTAGTTGGGGGGTATCGGGGAACTGAAGCTTTCTTT
-	TRBV7-2	TRBJ2-3	TRBD2	CASSRSLAGGNTQYF	TGTGCCAGCAGCCGGAGTCTAGCGGGGGGGAATACGCAGTATTTT
-	TRBV5-1	TRBJ2-5	TRBD2	CASSSGTSRETQYF	TGCGCCAGCAGCTCCGGGACTAGCCGAGAGACCCAGTACTTC
-	TRBV9	TRBJ2-7	-	CASSVVGNSYEQYF	TGTGCCAGCAGCGTAGTTGGTAACTCCTACGAGCAGTACTTC
-	TRBV5-6	TRBJ2-7	-	CASSLSGAPSYEQYF	TGTGCCAGCAGCCTCTCGGGGGCACCCTCCTACGAGCAGTACTTC
-	TRBV6-1	TRBJ2-6	-	CASSEVFNSGANVLTF	TGTGCCAGCAGTGAGGTATTTAACTCTGGGGCCAACGTCCTGACTTTC
-	TRBV27	TRBJ1-2	-	CASSNREGLYGYTF	TGTGCCAGCAGTAACAGGGAGGGTCTGTATGGCTACACCTTC
-	TRBV5-5	TRBJ1-4	-	CASSLDRGVANEKLFF	TGTGCCAGCAGCTTGGATAGGGGGGTGGCTAATGAAAAACTGTTTTTT
-	TRBV6-5	TRBJ1-6	-	CASSYSWGALDSPLHF	TGTGCCAGCAGTTACTCGTGGGGGGCTCTGGATTCACCCCTCCACTTT
-	TRBV15	TRBJ1-1	-	CATSRDLTEAFF	TGTGCCACCAGCAGAGATTTAACTGAAGCTTTCTTT
once	TRBV5-1	TRBJ1-1	-	CASSLDLGMNTEAFF	TGCGCCAGCAGCTTGGACCTCGGGATGAACACTGAAGCTTTCTTT
-	TRBV5-1	TRBJ1-3	-	CASSYTIRGPGNTIYF	TGCGCCAGCAGCTATACTATTAGGGGTCCTGGAAACACCATATATTTT
-	TRBV25-1	TRBJ1-2	-	CASSEPGYGYTF	TGTGCCAGCAGTGAACCAGGCTATGGCTACACCTTC